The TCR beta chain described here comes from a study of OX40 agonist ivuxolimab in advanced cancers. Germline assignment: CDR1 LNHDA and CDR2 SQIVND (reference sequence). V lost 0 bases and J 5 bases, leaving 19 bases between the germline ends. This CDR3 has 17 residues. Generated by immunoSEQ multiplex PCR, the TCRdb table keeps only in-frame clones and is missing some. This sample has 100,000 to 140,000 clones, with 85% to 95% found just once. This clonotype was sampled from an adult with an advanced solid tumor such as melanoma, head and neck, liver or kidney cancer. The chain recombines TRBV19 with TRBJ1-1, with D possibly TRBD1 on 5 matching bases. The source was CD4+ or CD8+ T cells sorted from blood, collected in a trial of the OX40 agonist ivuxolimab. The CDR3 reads CASSIDLPGGGRTEAFF. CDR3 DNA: TGTGCCAGTAGTATAGACCTTCCGGGGGGAGGAAGAACTGAAGCTTTCTTT. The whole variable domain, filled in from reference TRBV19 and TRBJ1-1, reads DGGITQSPKYLFRKEGQNVTLSCEQNLNHDAMYWYRQDPGQGLRLIYYSQIVNDFQKGDIAEGYSVSREKKESFPLTVTSAQKNPTAFYLCASSIDLPGGGRTEAFFGQGTRLTVV.